Listed here is a single T cell receptor beta chain. Measured with immunoSEQ multiplex PCR; TCRdb has only the in-frame clones, and not every one. In the table there are about 57,000 clones, 75% to 95% of which are singletons. This sample stems from a study of T cell changes during pregnancy in multiple sclerosis. This CDR3 comprises 12 residues. From germline, CDR1 is MDHEN and CDR2 SYDVKM. Trimming took off 2 bases at V and 4 bases at J, with 6 bases between the two ends. The chain employs TRBV28 and TRBJ2-7; D possibly corresponds to TRBD2 (5 bases). The clonotype was recovered from a female donor in good health, enrolled as a control in a pregnancy study. Sequencing was performed on peripheral blood, taken after pregnancy. The CDR3 reads CASSLGGYEQYF. The CDR3 region has the DNA TGTGCCAGCAGTTTAGGAGGTTACGAGCAGTACTTC.